This paragraph reports one T cell receptor (beta chain). The data were produced by immunoSEQ multiplex PCR, yet TCRdb's version contains in-frame clones alone and is incomplete. The sample lists some 62,000 clones, 98% occurring once. CD4+CD25+CD127- Tregs, CD4+CD25- non-Tregs, CD4 and CD8 cells were sorted. Before regulatory T cell sorting, thawed PBMCs rested overnight at 37°C in 150 to 250 IU/ml IL-2. Losses at the gene ends were 0 bases for V and 3 bases for J; bases not matched to a gene: 3. The CDR3 sequence is 15 residues long. CDR1 is SGHRS and CDR2 is YFSETQ in the germline V gene. This sample stems from a study of Tregs in tolerant kidney transplant recipients. Overall study context: The nonmyeloablative bone marrow transplants came from related graft donors, with transient mixed chimerism.

This chain uses TRBV5-1 with TRBJ2-3, with 8 bases identical to TRBD2. The sequence was obtained from a human donor who received a combined kidney and bone marrow transplant. The sample here was Tregs from blood, taken before the transplant. CDR3 in amino acids: CASSLVAGTTDTQYF. The CDR3 nucleotides read TGCGCCAGCAGCTTGGTAGCGGGAACGACAGATACGCAGTATTTT.